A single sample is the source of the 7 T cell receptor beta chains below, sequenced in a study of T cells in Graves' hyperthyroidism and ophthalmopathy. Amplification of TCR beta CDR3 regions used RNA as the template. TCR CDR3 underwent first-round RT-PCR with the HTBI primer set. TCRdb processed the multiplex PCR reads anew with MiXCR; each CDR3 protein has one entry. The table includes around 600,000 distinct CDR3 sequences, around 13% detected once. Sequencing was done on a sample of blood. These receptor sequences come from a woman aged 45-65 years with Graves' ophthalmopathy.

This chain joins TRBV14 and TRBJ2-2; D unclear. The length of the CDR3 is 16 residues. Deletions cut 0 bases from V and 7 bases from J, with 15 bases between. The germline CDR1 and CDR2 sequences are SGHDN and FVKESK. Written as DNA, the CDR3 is TGTGCCAGCAGCCAAGAAACCCTACGGAGTGGCGGGGAGCTGTTTTTT. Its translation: CASSQETLRSGGELFF. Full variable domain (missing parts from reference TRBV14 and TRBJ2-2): EAGVTQFPSHSVIEKGQTVTLRCDPISGHDNLYWYRRVMGKEIKFLLHFVKESKQDESGMPNNRFLAERTGGTYSTLKVQPAELEDSGVYFCASSQETLRSGGELFFGEGSRLTVL.

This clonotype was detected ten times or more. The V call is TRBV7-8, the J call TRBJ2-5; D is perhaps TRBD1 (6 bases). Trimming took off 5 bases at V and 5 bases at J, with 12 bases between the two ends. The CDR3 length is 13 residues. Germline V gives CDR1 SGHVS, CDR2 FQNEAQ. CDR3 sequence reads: CASSPYRDETQYF. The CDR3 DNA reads TGTGCCAGCAGCCCATACAGGGATGAGACCCAGTACTTC.

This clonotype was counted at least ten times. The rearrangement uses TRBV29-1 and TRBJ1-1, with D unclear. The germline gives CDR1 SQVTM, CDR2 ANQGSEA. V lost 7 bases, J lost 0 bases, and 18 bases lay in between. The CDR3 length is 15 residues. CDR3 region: CSDGLGPLVNTEAFF. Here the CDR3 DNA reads TGCAGCGACGGACTCGGCCCACTAGTGAACACTGAAGCTTTCTTT.

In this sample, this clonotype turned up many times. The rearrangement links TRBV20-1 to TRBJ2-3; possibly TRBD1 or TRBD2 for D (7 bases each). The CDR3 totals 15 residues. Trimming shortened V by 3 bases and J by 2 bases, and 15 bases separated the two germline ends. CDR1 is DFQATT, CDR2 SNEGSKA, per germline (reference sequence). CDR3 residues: CSASQGGSFTDTQYF. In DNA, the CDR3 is TGCAGTGCTAGCCAGGGGGGGAGTTTCACAGATACGCAGTATTTT.

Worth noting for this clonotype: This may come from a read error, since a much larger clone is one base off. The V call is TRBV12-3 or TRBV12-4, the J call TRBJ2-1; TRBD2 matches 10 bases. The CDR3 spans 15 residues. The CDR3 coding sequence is TGTACCAGCAGTTGGTCACTAGCGGGGTACAATGAGCAGTTCTTC. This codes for CTSSWSLAGYNEQFF.

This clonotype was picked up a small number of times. The CDR3 sequence is CASSLGLAGYYEQYF. The CDR3 DNA sequence: TGTGCCAGCAGTTTAGGACTAGCGGGGTACTACGAGCAGTACTTC. The chain has TRBV27 and TRBJ2-7, with 12 bases identical to TRBD2. The CDR3 is 15 residues long. From germline, CDR1 is MNHEY and CDR2 SMNVEV (reference sequence). V lost 2 bases to trimming and J lost 3 bases; unmatched junction nucleotides: 2.

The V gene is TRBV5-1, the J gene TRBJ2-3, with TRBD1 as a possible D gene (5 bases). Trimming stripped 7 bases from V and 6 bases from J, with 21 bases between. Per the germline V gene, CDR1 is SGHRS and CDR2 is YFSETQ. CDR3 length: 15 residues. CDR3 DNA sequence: TGCGCCAGCTTCTGGGGCGACCCGGGCAGGGATACGCAGTATTTT. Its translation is CASFWGDPGRDTQYF.